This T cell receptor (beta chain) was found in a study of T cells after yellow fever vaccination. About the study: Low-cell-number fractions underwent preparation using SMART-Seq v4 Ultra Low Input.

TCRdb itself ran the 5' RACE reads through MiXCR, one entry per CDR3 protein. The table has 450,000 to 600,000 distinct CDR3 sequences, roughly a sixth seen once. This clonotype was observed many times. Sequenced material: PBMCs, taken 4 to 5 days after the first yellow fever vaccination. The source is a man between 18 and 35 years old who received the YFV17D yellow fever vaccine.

The CDR3 DNA follows: TGTGCCAGTAGTACGGGCAGCAATCAGCCCCAGCATTTT. This codes for CASSTGSNQPQHF. J is TRBJ1-5 and V is TRBV19; D gene ambiguous. The germline gives CDR1 LNHDA, CDR2 SQIVND (reference sequence). V dropped 4 bases and J dropped 1 base, with 5 bases sitting between them. This CDR3 spans 13 amino acids.